This T cell receptor (beta chain) was captured in a study of ipilimumab plus nivolumab after autologous stem cell transplantation. The sample holds a few counts of this clone. TCRdb's copy holds only in-frame clones and misses some; the assay was immunoSEQ multiplex PCR. This repertoire shows some 45,000 clones, 70% to 90% found once; its top ten account for approximately 0.8%. Sample: PBMCs, taken in a trial of ipilimumab plus nivolumab as post-transplant consolidation. This TCR came from a male donor with multiple myeloma.

CDR3 DNA: TGTGCCAGCAGCCGCTCGACGGATGGCTACACCTTC. Its protein product is CASSRSTDGYTF. This chain connects TRBV7-9 to TRBJ1-2; D unresolved. The ends were cut back, 5 bases at V and 6 bases at J, with 10 bases in the middle. The CDR3 contains 12 residues. CDR1 and CDR2 (germline): SEHNR, FQNEAQ (reference sequence).